The present T cell receptor beta chain was sequenced within a study of a mutant IDH1 vaccine in newly diagnosed glioma. Profiled with immunoSEQ multiplex PCR; TCRdb holds only in-frame clones, not every one. The sample yields about 92,000 clones, roughly 78% seen once. Stated time point: baseline, week 1 (first vaccination visit). Treatment specified: pre-vaccination baseline after standard-of-care therapy. The astrocytomas were IDH1-mutant, ATRX-negative, and WHO grade 3 or 4. This receptor was identified in a man aged 35 to 55 with glioma. Specimen: PBMCs, collected from a glioma patient treated with radiotherapy, temozolomide or both.

For the CDR3, the DNA is TGTCCACCGACAGGGGGTGGAAACACTGAAGCTTTCTTT. Translating gives CPPTGGGNTEAFF. The genes are TRBV4-2 and TRBJ1-1, with 9 bases lining up with TRBD1. Per the germline V gene, CDR1 is LGHNA and CDR2 is YNFKEQ. There are 13 residues in the CDR3.